Following are 29 T cell receptor beta chains from one sample sequenced in a study of blood T cell repertoires in COVID-19. Generated by immunoSEQ multiplex PCR, the TCRdb table keeps only in-frame clones and is missing some. The top ten clones hold less than 6% of a sample with about 300,000 clones, around nine tenths of them seen once. The sample comprised PBMCs or T cells enriched from blood (not recorded which). The receptor source for this set is a woman aged 25 to 45 who had recovered from COVID-19.

The chain recombines TRBV7-2 with TRBJ1-5, with a tentative D call TRBD1 (6 bases). The CDR3 sequence is 15 residues long. The germline V and J ends were trimmed by 1 base and 4 bases, with 11 bases remaining between them. Germline V CDR1 and CDR2: SGHTA, FQGNSA. The CDR3 loop reads CASSLVGAQNQPQHF. For the CDR3, the DNA is TGTGCCAGCAGCTTAGTGGGGGCGCAGAATCAGCCCCAGCATTTT.

A note on this clone: Other DNA sequences in this sample translate to the same CDR3. The V gene is TRBV5-1, the J gene TRBJ1-1, with D possibly matching TRBD1 (6 bases). The CDR3 extends over 12 amino acids. Trimming removed 2 bases at V and 5 bases at J, with 7 bases between. The germline V gene has CDR1 SGHRS and CDR2 YFSETQ. CDR3 in DNA: TGCGCCAGCAGCTTAACAGGGACTGAAGCTTTCTTT. Translated: CASSLTGTEAFF.

The rearrangement uses TRBV7-9 and TRBJ2-1; TRBD2 aligns across 14 bases. V shed 3 bases and J 8 bases; nucleotides not matched to a gene: 12. Germline lookup yields CDR1 SEHNR and CDR2 FQNEAQ (reference sequence). This CDR3 is 18 amino acids long. The CDR3 DNA sequence: TGTGCCAGCAGCTTTTCCGGGACTAGCGGGGGCCTCTGGGATGAGCAGTTCTTC. Its protein is CASSFSGTSGGLWDEQFF. Full variable domain (remainder filled in from reference TRBV7-9 and TRBJ2-1): DTGVSQNPRHKITKRGQNVTFRCDPISEHNRLYWYRQTLGQGPEFLTYFQNEAQLEKSRLLSDRFSAERPKGSFSTLEIQRTEQGDSAMYLCASSFSGTSGGLWDEQFFGPGTRLTVL.

The chain joins TRBV7-9 to TRBJ2-7, with a tentative D call TRBD2 (5 bases). Germline V gene lookup returns CDR1 SEHNR and CDR2 FQNEAQ (reference sequence). Trimming removed 3 bases from V and 2 bases from J, with 14 bases in between. This CDR3 contains 15 residues. The CDR3 loop is CASSFKARGAYEQYF. CDR3 DNA sequence: TGTGCCAGCAGCTTTAAAGCCCGGGGTGCCTACGAGCAGTACTTC.

The rearrangement joins TRBV5-1 to TRBJ1-4; tentative D call: TRBD1 (6 bases). Germline CDR1 and CDR2: SGHRS and YFSETQ. Trimming stripped 0 bases from V and 8 bases from J, with 14 bases between. The CDR3 has 15 amino acids. The chain's CDR3 is CASSLAGQIGEKLFF. CDR3 nucleotide sequence: TGCGCCAGCAGCTTGGCCGGACAGATTGGGGAAAAACTGTTTTTT.

This sequence joins TRBV9 and TRBJ1-1; a possible D gene is TRBD1 (6 bases). Trimming removed 0 bases at V and 4 bases at J, with 13 bases between. The germline gives CDR1 SGDLS, CDR2 YYNGEE. This CDR3 spans 15 amino acids. Written as DNA, the CDR3 is TGTGCCAGCAGCGTAGGGAGGGGGGGTAGCACTGAAGCTTTCTTT. It encodes CASSVGRGGSTEAFF.

The V and J genes are TRBV29-1 and TRBJ1-1; TRBD1 is a possible D gene (5 bases). This CDR3 spans 16 amino acids. Germline CDR1 and CDR2: SQVTM and ANQGSEA. With 5 bases removed from V and 0 bases from J, the gap between germline ends came to 19 bases. This CDR3 is CSVSVGALNMNTEAFF. In DNA form, the CDR3 reads TGCAGCGTTAGTGTAGGGGCCCTAAACATGAACACTGAAGCTTTCTTT.

V usage is TRBV6-1 and J usage is TRBJ1-1; no clear D gene. The CDR3 length is 14 residues. Germline lookup yields CDR1 MNHNS and CDR2 SASEGT. V lost 1 base and J 6 bases, leaving 12 bases between the germline ends. The CDR3 sequence is CASSEVSGVAEAFF. The CDR3 nucleotides read TGTGCCAGCAGTGAAGTTTCTGGAGTCGCTGAAGCTTTCTTT.

The J gene is TRBJ1-2, the V gene TRBV6-5, with 9 nucleotides matching TRBD1. CDR1 and CDR2 (germline): MNHEY, SVGAGI. The CDR3 is 14 amino acids. V lost 10 bases, J lost 0 bases, and 6 bases stayed unmatched. CDR3 nucleotide sequence: TGTGCCACCCCGGGACAGGGTACTAACTATGGCTACACCTTC. Protein sequence: CATPGQGTNYGYTF.

This clone was recorded only once. The chain employs TRBV5-4 and TRBJ1-2; TRBD1 might be the D (6 bases). Trimming left V 0 bases short and J 6 bases short, with 9 bases between. CDR3 size: 13 residues. Germline V gene lookup returns CDR1 SGHNT and CDR2 YYREEE (reference sequence). The CDR3 region has the DNA TGTGCCAGCAGCTTGGTACAGGGTGATGGCTACACCTTC. Protein product: CASSLVQGDGYTF.

V usage is TRBV19 and J usage is TRBJ1-4, with 12 bases identical to TRBD1. With 5 bases clipped from V and 8 bases from J, the junction kept 9 bases outside the gene matches. Germline lookup yields CDR1 LNHDA and CDR2 SQIVND (reference sequence). This CDR3 spans 16 amino acids. As DNA, the CDR3 is TGTGCCAGTAGTCCCTGGGGACAGGGGGCGTTCGAAAAACTGTTTTTT. Translated, it gives CASSPWGQGAFEKLFF. Supplemented by reference TRBV19 and TRBJ1-4, the full variable domain reads DGGITQSPKYLFRKEGQNVTLSCEQNLNHDAMYWYRQDPGQGLRLIYYSQIVNDFQKGDIAEGYSVSREKKESFPLTVTSAQKNPTAFYLCASSPWGQGAFEKLFFGSGTQLSVL.

The gene calls are TRBV4-1 and TRBJ1-1; D remains unclear. CDR3 length: 14 residues. Between the trimmed V and J ends, which lost 5 bases and 2 bases, there was a span of 12 bases. Germline loops: CDR1 MGHRA, CDR2 YSYEKL. The CDR3 DNA is TGCGCCAGCAGCTACGATCGGGTAAACACTGAAGCTTTCTTT. It specifies CASSYDRVNTEAFF.

This clone occurred a few times. CDR3 coding DNA: TGTGCCAGCAGCCGAGAGGGATTCTATGGCTACACCTTC. Translation: CASSREGFYGYTF. V usage is TRBV28 and J usage is TRBJ1-2, with no clear D. V shed 6 bases and J shed 4 bases, with 12 bases lying between them. The CDR3 has 13 residues. Germline-derived CDR1 and CDR2 are MDHEN and SYDVKM.

The chain recombines TRBV7-2 with TRBJ2-5, with a weak D call TRBD2 (6 bases). Germline CDR1 SGHTA, CDR2 FQGNSA. The CDR3 is 14 residues long. V was shortened by 4 bases and J by 2 bases, with 11 bases between the two germline ends. The CDR3 protein is CASSSRLEQETQYF. CDR3 in DNA: TGTGCCAGCAGCTCACGACTAGAACAAGAGACCCAGTACTTC.

This clone was detected a few times. V usage is TRBV27 and J usage is TRBJ1-5; D is uncertain. This CDR3 is 13 amino acids long. The V end lost 3 bases, the J end lost 3 bases, and 6 bases lay between the germline ends. Germline CDR1 and CDR2: MNHEY and SMNVEV (reference sequence). CDR3 nucleotides: TGTGCCAGCAGTTTGCACAACAATCAGCCCCAGCATTTT. This codes for CASSLHNNQPQHF.

The chain combines TRBV19 with TRBJ2-5; D not certain. With 3 bases removed from V and 5 bases from J, the gap between germline ends came to 22 bases. CDR1 is LNHDA, CDR2 SQIVND, per germline (reference sequence). This CDR3 is built from 17 residues. CDR3 residues: CASSIGAPKRKVETQYF. The CDR3, as DNA: TGTGCCAGTAGTATTGGAGCTCCAAAAAGAAAGGTTGAGACCCAGTACTTC. The full variable domain, completed using reference TRBV19 and TRBJ2-5, is DGGITQSPKYLFRKEGQNVTLSCEQNLNHDAMYWYRQDPGQGLRLIYYSQIVNDFQKGDIAEGYSVSREKKESFPLTVTSAQKNPTAFYLCASSIGAPKRKVETQYFGPGTRLLVL.

The chain uses TRBV6-5 and TRBJ2-2; 7 nucleotides align to TRBD2. The CDR3 has 15 residues. The ends lost 6 bases at V and 4 bases at J; junction bases unmatched: 8. Germline values: CDR1 MNHEY, CDR2 SVGAGI. CDR3 DNA sequence: TGTGCCAGCAGAGCCGTAGGGGAGGGCACCGGGGAGCTGTTTTTT. Translated: CASRAVGEGTGELFF.

On this clone: Other DNA sequences in this sample translate to the same CDR3. The V gene is TRBV5-1, the J gene TRBJ2-7; 11 bases align to TRBD2. The CDR3 extends over 14 amino acids. Germline CDR1 reads SGHRS; CDR2 reads YFSETQ. Germline trimming cut 8 bases from V and 1 base from J; bases unmatched to any gene: 5. The CDR3 loop is CASSLAGGSYEQYF. For the CDR3, the DNA is TGCGCCAGTTCTCTAGCGGGGGGTTCCTACGAGCAGTACTTC.

CDR3 bases: TGTGCCAGCAGCGCGAGGGACAGAAACTACGAGCAGTACTTC. Amino acids: CASSARDRNYEQYF. This sequence joins TRBV9 and TRBJ2-7; TRBD1 agrees at 7 bases. CDR1 and CDR2 from the germline V gene are SGDLS and YYNGEE. V trimming: 3 bases; J trimming: 3 bases; junction bases outside the gene matches: 6. The CDR3 loop spans 14 amino acids.

CDR3 nucleotide sequence: TGTGCCAGCAGTGTCGCAGGGCCGAACACTGAAGCTTTCTTT. This encodes CASSVAGPNTEAFF. The rearrangement links TRBV2 to TRBJ1-1; a possible D gene is TRBD1 (5 bases). Trimming took off 4 bases at V and 1 base at J, with 10 bases between the two ends. The CDR3 spans 14 residues. Per the germline V gene, CDR1 is SNHLY and CDR2 is FYNNEI.

Here the CDR3 reads CASSQREGSLGEKLFF. CDR3 DNA sequence: TGCGCCAGCAGTCAAAGGGAGGGCAGCCTGGGCGAAAAACTGTTTTTT. The V gene is TRBV23-1, the J gene TRBJ1-4; no reliable D call. TRBV23-1 is treated as an ORF (open reading frame) with a function not yet certain. Trimming took 2 bases from V and 8 from J, leaving 18 bases between them. CDR3 length equals 16 residues.

CDR3 sequence reads: CASSLSLPSEKLFF. CDR3 coding DNA: TGTGCCAGCAGCTTATCCCTTCCGTCTGAAAAACTGTTTTTT. This chain uses TRBV7-9 with TRBJ1-4, with unresolved D. The CDR3 consists of 14 residues. The germline V gene has CDR1 SEHNR and CDR2 FQNEAQ (reference sequence). Trimming pared 2 bases from V and 7 bases from J, leaving 11 bases between.

The CDR3 loop reads CASSLAQPSSSGNTIYF. CDR3 nucleotides: TGCGCCAGCAGCTTGGCCCAACCGTCGAGCTCTGGAAACACCATATATTTT. This chain uses TRBV5-1 with TRBJ1-3; no reliable D call. The germline V gene encodes CDR1 SGHRS and CDR2 YFSETQ. Deletions cut 0 bases from V and 0 bases from J, with 13 bases between. The CDR3 runs 17 residues.

The gene calls are TRBV7-9 and TRBJ1-2; TRBD1 agrees at 8 bases. The V and J ends lost 5 bases and 7 bases, in that order; junction bases with no gene match: 15. The CDR3 runs 16 residues. Germline V gene lookup returns CDR1 SEHNR and CDR2 FQNEAQ (reference sequence). The CDR3 DNA reads TGTGCCAGCAGCCTCCGGGACAGGACCCGAGGGGGTGGCTACACCTTC. Translated, it gives CASSLRDRTRGGGYTF. Full variable domain (missing parts from reference TRBV7-9 and TRBJ1-2): DTGVSQNPRHKITKRGQNVTFRCDPISEHNRLYWYRQTLGQGPEFLTYFQNEAQLEKSRLLSDRFSAERPKGSFSTLEIQRTEQGDSAMYLCASSLRDRTRGGGYTFGSGTRLTVV.

The gene calls are TRBV19 and TRBJ1-6; maybe TRBD1 (6 bases). The CDR3 sequence is 16 residues long. Trimming shortened V by 0 bases and J by 7 bases, and 13 bases separated the two germline ends. Germline CDR1 LNHDA, CDR2 SQIVND (reference sequence). This chain's CDR3 is CASSIDRGRGNSPLHF. CDR3 bases: TGTGCCAGTAGTATAGATCGCGGCAGGGGAAATTCACCCCTCCACTTT.

Only a few counts were recorded for this clone. This chain connects TRBV7-2 to TRBJ1-5; 7 positions agree with TRBD1. This CDR3 comprises 14 residues. The germline V gene encodes CDR1 SGHTA and CDR2 FQGNSA. J was trimmed by 4 bases and V by 5 bases; bases with no gene match: 5. CDR3 DNA sequence: TGTGCCAGCAGCCAACGGACAGGAAATCAGCCCCAGCATTTT. As protein: CASSQRTGNQPQHF.

The chain employs TRBV5-6 and TRBJ1-1, with D possibly TRBD1 on 5 matching bases. With 2 bases removed from V and 0 bases from J, the gap between germline ends came to 11 bases. The CDR3 contains 15 residues. The germline V gene encodes CDR1 SGHDT and CDR2 YYEEEE. The CDR3 coding sequence is TGTGCCAGCAGCTTCCCGACAGCGATGAACACTGAAGCTTTCTTT. This gives the protein CASSFPTAMNTEAFF.

The chain joins TRBV5-1 to TRBJ1-4, with 7 bases lining up with TRBD1. With 6 bases clipped from V and 5 bases from J, the junction kept 4 bases outside the gene matches. The CDR3 contains 13 residues. Looked up from germline, CDR1 is SGHRS and CDR2 is YFSETQ. For the CDR3, the DNA is TGCGCCAGCACCCCGACAGGGAATGAAAAACTGTTTTTT. Residues: CASTPTGNEKLFF.

The chain carries TRBV19 and TRBJ1-1; unclear D gene. Between the trimmed V and J ends, which lost 3 bases and 7 bases, there was a span of 6 bases. This CDR3 spans 11 amino acids. Germline CDR1 LNHDA, CDR2 SQIVND (reference sequence). Here the CDR3 DNA reads TGTGCCAGTAGTATCTGGAGTGAAGCTTTCTTT. This encodes CASSIWSEAFF.